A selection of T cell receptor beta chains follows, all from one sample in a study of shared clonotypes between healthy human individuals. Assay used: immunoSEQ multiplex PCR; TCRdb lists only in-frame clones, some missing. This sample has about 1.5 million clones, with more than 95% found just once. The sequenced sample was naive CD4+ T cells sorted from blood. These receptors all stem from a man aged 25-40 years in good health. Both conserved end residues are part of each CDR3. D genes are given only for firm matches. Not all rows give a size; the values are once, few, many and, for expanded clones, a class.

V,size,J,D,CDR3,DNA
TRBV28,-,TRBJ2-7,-,CASSHFRGSGEQYF,TGTGCCAGCAGTCATTTCCGAGGGAGTGGTGAGCAGTACTTC
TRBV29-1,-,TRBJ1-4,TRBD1,CSVVVSGQMNEKLFF,TGCAGCGTTGTAGTTTCGGGACAGATGAATGAAAAACTGTTTTTT
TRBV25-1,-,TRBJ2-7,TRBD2,CASSGLAGEQYF,TGTGCCAGCAGTGGGTTAGCGGGCGAGCAGTACTTC
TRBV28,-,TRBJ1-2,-,CASLAGRLDYGYTF,TGTGCCAGCCTAGCTGGGAGGTTGGACTATGGCTACACCTTC
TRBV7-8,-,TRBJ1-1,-,CASKTTAGMWNTEAFF,TGTGCCAGTAAAACGACGGCAGGCATGTGGAACACTGAAGCTTTCTTT
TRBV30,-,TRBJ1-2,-,CAWSDSPTGYGYTF,TGTGCCTGGAGTGATAGCCCGACGGGCTATGGCTACACCTTC
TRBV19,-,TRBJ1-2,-,CASSSPPDGFYGYTF,TGTGCCAGTAGTTCCCCCCCGGACGGATTCTATGGCTACACCTTC
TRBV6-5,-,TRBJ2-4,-,CASSYSNRVGENIQYF,TGTGCCAGCAGTTACTCTAACAGGGTCGGGGAAAACATTCAGTACTTC
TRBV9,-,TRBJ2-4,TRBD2,CASSVGLAENIQYF,TGTGCCAGCAGCGTAGGACTAGCCGAAAACATTCAGTACTTC
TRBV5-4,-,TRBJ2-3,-,CASSLGLTGLEVADTQYF,TGTGCCAGCAGCTTGGGCCTTACAGGGTTGGAGGTAGCAGATACGCAGTATTTT
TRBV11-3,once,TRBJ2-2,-,CASSLTDDRTGELFF,TGTGCCAGCAGCCTCACGGACGACCGAACCGGGGAGCTGTTTTTT
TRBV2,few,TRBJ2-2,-,CASSVAGLVNTGELFF,TGTGCCAGCAGTGTGGCAGGGCTGGTGAACACCGGGGAGCTGTTTTTT
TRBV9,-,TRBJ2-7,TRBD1,CASSTTGTGSPHEQYF,TGTGCCAGCAGCACCACCGGGACAGGGTCGCCCCACGAGCAGTACTTC
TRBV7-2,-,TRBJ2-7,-,CASSPPGRKTYEQYF,TGTGCCAGCAGCCCGCCAGGACGGAAAACCTACGAGCAGTACTTC
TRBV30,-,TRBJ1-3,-,CAWTAGNTIYF,TGTGCCTGGACCGCTGGGAACACCATATATTTT
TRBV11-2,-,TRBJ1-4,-,CASSRVGGSVFF,TGTGCCAGCAGCCGAGTGGGGGGCTCGGTGTTTTTT
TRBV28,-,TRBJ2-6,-,CASSPGRSSGANVLTF,TGTGCCAGCAGCCCTGGACGGTCCTCTGGGGCCAACGTCCTGACTTTC
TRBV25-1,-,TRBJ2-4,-,CASSDVTVAKNIQYF,TGTGCCAGCAGTGATGTGACAGTAGCCAAAAACATTCAGTACTTC
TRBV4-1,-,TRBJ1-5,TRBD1,CASSRTQTQGARSNQPQHF,TGCGCCAGCAGCCGAACTCAGACCCAGGGGGCGCGGAGCAATCAGCCCCAGCATTTT
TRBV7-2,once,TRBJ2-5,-,CASRLTVQETQYF,TGTGCCAGCAGATTGACAGTCCAAGAGACCCAGTACTTC
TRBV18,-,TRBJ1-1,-,CASSPVSLGQVVTEAFF,TGTGCCAGCTCACCCGTTAGTCTAGGACAAGTAGTGACTGAAGCTTTCTTT
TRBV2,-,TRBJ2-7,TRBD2,CASSFLAGEGEQYF,TGTGCCAGCAGCTTCCTAGCGGGAGAGGGTGAGCAGTACTTC
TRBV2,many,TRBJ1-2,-,CASSGQENYGYTF,TGTGCCAGCAGTGGACAGGAGAACTATGGCTACACCTTC
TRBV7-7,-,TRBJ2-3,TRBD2,CASSRGLAGVDTQYF,TGTGCTAGCAGCCGGGGACTAGCGGGAGTGGATACGCAGTATTTT
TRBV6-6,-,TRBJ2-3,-,CASRQDTGLSTDTQYF,TGTGCCAGCAGACAAGATACAGGGTTGAGCACAGATACGCAGTATTTT
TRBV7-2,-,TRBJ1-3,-,CASSFQGINTIYF,TGTGCCAGCAGCTTCCAGGGAATCAACACCATATATTTT
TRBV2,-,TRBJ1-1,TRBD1,CARTTNPGQGTILTERAFF,TGTGCCAGGACGACTAACCCGGGACAGGGTACGATCTTAACCGAACGGGCTTTCTTT
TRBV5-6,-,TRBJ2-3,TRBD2,CASSFRRLAGPDTQYF,TGTGCCAGCAGCTTCCGACGACTAGCGGGTCCAGATACGCAGTATTTT
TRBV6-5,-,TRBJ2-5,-,CASSYGAWGETQYF,TGTGCCAGCAGTTACGGGGCTTGGGGAGAGACCCAGTACTTC
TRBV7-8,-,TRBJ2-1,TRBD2,CASSLRAGGPVSYNEQFF,TGTGCCAGCAGCCTAAGAGCGGGAGGGCCTGTATCCTACAATGAGCAGTTCTTC
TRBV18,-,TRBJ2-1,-,CASSHLEGLFGNEQFF,TGTGCCAGCTCACACCTGGAGGGGCTTTTCGGGAATGAGCAGTTCTTC
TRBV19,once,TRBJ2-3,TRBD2,CASGEETSGRRTDTQYF,TGTGCCAGTGGAGAGGAGACTAGCGGGAGGCGGACAGATACGCAGTATTTT
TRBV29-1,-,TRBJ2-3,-,CSTDTQYF,TGCAGCACAGATACGCAGTATTTT
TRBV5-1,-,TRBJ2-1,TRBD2,CASSPGLAGANEQFF,TGCGCCAGCAGCCCGGGACTAGCGGGAGCTAATGAGCAGTTCTTC